Each of the 9 T cell receptor beta chains below was sequenced from the same sample in a study of regulatory T cells in long-lasting Graves disease. Relying on iRepertoire HTBI primers and Arm-PCR of CDR3 regions, the team built TCR beta libraries. TCRdb re-derived calls from the multiplex PCR reads in MiXCR, one entry per CDR3 protein. Here the sample spans fewer than 550,000 distinct CDR3 sequences, less than 20% being singletons. Time point: newly diagnosed GD, antithyroid drugs for less than 3 months. The TCR library was made from RNA extracted from PBMCs. The same sample was also studied in work on T cells in Graves' hyperthyroidism and ophthalmopathy.

The specimen was peripheral blood mononuclear cells (PBMCs), collected at new diagnosis, from a patient treated with antithyroid drugs. The receptors derive from a young woman with Graves disease.

This clonotype has only a few counts. This chain uses TRBV10-3 with TRBJ2-1; 7 nucleotides align to TRBD2. Unmatched junction bases numbered 1, after V lost 3 bases and J lost 2 bases. Germline CDR1 and CDR2: ENHRY and SYGVKD. CDR3 size: 14 residues. CDR3 DNA sequence: TGTGCCATCAGTGAACGGGAGGCCTACAATGAGCAGTTCTTC. It specifies CAISEREAYNEQFF.

This clonotype has a count of ten or more. The chain's CDR3 is CSVRSNTGELFF. DNA of the CDR3: TGCAGCGTGCGGTCGAACACCGGGGAGCTGTTTTTT. The V and J genes are TRBV29-1 and TRBJ2-2; no clear D. Trimming left V 6 bases short and J 0 bases short, with 5 bases between. The CDR3 has 12 amino acids. The V gene's germline CDR1 is SQVTM and CDR2 ANQGSEA.

Only a few counts were recorded for this clonotype. This chain uses TRBV7-2 with TRBJ2-1; TRBD2 might be the D (6 bases). V was pared by 1 base and J by 10 bases, with 17 bases between. This CDR3 spans 15 amino acids. The germline gives CDR1 SGHTA, CDR2 FQGNSA. The CDR3 DNA sequence: TGTGCCAGCAGCTTAGGGACTACCGGCCTGATAGAGCAGTTCTTC. Residues: CASSLGTTGLIEQFF.

This clonotype was recorded at least ten times. The chain joins TRBV7-2 to TRBJ2-3; TRBD1 matches at 9 bases. V lost 10 bases, J lost 5 bases, and 7 bases stayed unmatched. Per germline, CDR1 SGHTA and CDR2 FQGNSA. The CDR3 is 13 residues long. CDR3 in amino acids: CTTNRGRGDTQYF. Here the CDR3 DNA reads TGTACCACAAACAGGGGGCGCGGAGATACGCAGTATTTT.

A few counts support this clonotype. J is TRBJ2-1 and V is TRBV6-1, with TRBD2 matching over 7 bases. This CDR3 is built from 13 residues. V gave up 6 bases and J gave up 9 bases; unmatched junction bases: 8. Germline assignment: CDR1 MNHNS and CDR2 SASEGT. As DNA, the CDR3 is TGTGCCAGCAGAGGACTAGAAGTCGGTGAGCAGTTCTTC. Encoded protein: CASRGLEVGEQFF.

As for this clonotype: A much larger clone differs by one base, so this may be a read error. The V call is TRBV30, the J call TRBJ1-5, with TRBD1 as a possible D gene (6 bases). The V end was cut by 7 bases, the J end by 6 bases, with 13 bases between. Germline V gene data show CDR1 as GTSNPN and CDR2 as SVGIG (reference sequence). CDR3 size: 12 residues. CDR3 DNA sequence: TGTGCCTCTCTAAGGGGGGGTCAGCCCCAGCATTTT. This codes for CASLRGGQPQHF.

This clonotype was recorded many times. The rearrangement joins TRBV28 to TRBJ1-2; D is ambiguous. From germline, CDR1 is MDHEN and CDR2 SYDVKM. The CDR3 loop spans 12 amino acids. Trimming stripped 2 bases from V and 7 bases from J, with 8 bases between. In nucleotides, the CDR3 is TGTGCCAGCAGTTTAAACAGAATTGGCTACACCTTC. Its protein is CASSLNRIGYTF.

The gene calls are TRBV2 and TRBJ1-6; unclear D gene. V gave up 10 bases and J gave up 11 bases, with 18 bases separating them. Germline CDR1 is SNHLY and CDR2 is FYNNEI. This CDR3 contains 13 residues. CDR3 residues: CATSQQLNPPLHF. DNA of the CDR3: TGTGCCACATCCCAACAGCTAAATCCACCCCTCCACTTT.

V usage is TRBV6-6 and J usage is TRBJ1-1, with a possible D match to TRBD1 (5 bases). From germline, CDR1 is MNHNY and CDR2 SVGAGI (reference sequence). V was trimmed by 0 bases and J by 5 bases, leaving 16 bases between them. The CDR3 covers 16 residues. CDR3 loop: CASSYSQRAWGTEAFF. The CDR3 DNA is TGTGCCAGCAGTTACTCGCAAAGGGCCTGGGGGACTGAAGCTTTCTTT.